This T cell receptor beta chain was recorded in a study of identical twins (dated by TCRdb to about 2016). Some background on the complete study: The study deep-sequenced TCR alpha and beta repertoires from monozygotic twins, unrelated adults of various ages and cord blood to test whether fetal clonotypes persist. Replicate twin experiments were performed at different times using different library preparation protocols to rule out contamination.

Every donor was a healthy Caucasian. Three pairs of female monozygotic twins, all aged roughly 18 to 30 years, made up the twin cohort. Positive isolation kits from Invitrogen were used to isolate CD4+ and CD8+ T cell populations. Study-level results and caveats: Excess twin sharing in beta out-of-frame sequences was weaker because fewer shared sequences lowered the signal-to-noise ratio. Out-of-frame TCR alpha sharing in monozygotic twins was systematically underestimated by recombination models, whereas sharing between unrelated individuals was in agreement with the recombination models. Compared with coincidental sharing between unrelated individuals, out-of-frame TCR alpha sequences shared between twins had an excess of sequences with low generation probability. Because the same donors could not be followed over many years, conclusions were based on cross-sectional statistical analysis. Fewer insertions were carried by abundant cord blood beta clonotypes; a weaker similar trend was observed in young adult naive repertoires, while no such trend was observed in memory repertoires. Invariant T cells such as MAIT and iNKT could partly confound zero-insertion analyses, although diverse VJ usage argued against such confounding for most clonotypes.

Notes on this clonotype: No cognate antigen has been identified for it. No per-base quality is available; no much larger clone lies one base away.

Including cysteine and phenylalanine, the CDR3 has 16 amino acids. This entry keeps only the CDR3 DNA: 48 bases, framed from base 1. After removal of 5 bases from V and 4 bases from J, the junction retains 11 bases not matched to a gene. CDR1 and CDR2 are drawn from the germline V gene (reference sequence): SEHNR, FQNEAQ. Library creation used 5' RACE. The sequencing machine was an Illumina HiSeq 2000. Template switching added a universal primer binding site, and the final cDNA carried a unique molecular identifier that allowed TCR cDNA molecules to be counted accurately. Specific primers in the conserved constant-segment region were used to synthesize first-strand cDNA for the TCR alpha and beta chains. Each cDNA library was double barcoded, with a SMART-Mk sample barcode plus Illumina barcodes, to control for contamination. TruSeq adapter sequences along with Illumina sample barcodes were introduced in two successive PCR steps. Sequencing of the TCR alpha and beta cDNA libraries was done on the Illumina HiSeq platform using custom primers. Per the original workflow: MiGEC was used to process raw reads and extract unique molecular identifiers, and MiXCR was used to find CDR3 positions. For each individual, recombination models were inferred using an EM algorithm with the repgenHMM and IGoR tools. Shared clonotype analysis was performed with the tcR package in R, normalizing sharing by the product of cloneset sizes. To study raw recombination without the effects of thymic and clonal selection, out-of-frame nonproductive sequences were analyzed. The raw public reads went through TCRdb reprocessing: fastp at Q25, MiXCR clone calling, in-frame beta chains kept. Records with the same CDR3 protein are collapsed into one entry carrying the most frequent genes and DNA. For this entry, the V and J calls and clone size follow TCRdb and not the study's own pipeline. Here the sample has under 500,000 distinct CDR3 sequences; roughly an eighth occur a single time. 0.8% to 1% of the sample is held by the ten biggest clonotypes.

This same sample was also part of a study on yellow fever vaccine responses in identical twins. As the second publication notes: According to the authors, the vaccine-induced T cell response in identical twins seemed to be partly convergent and partly specific to each individual. In the study, vaccine-responding T cell clones were precisely tracked in identical twins.

The sequence joins TRBV7-9 to TRBJ1-5; the junction holds 7 bases that match TRBD1. The sequence derives from a woman under 30 in good health. The sequenced material came from CD4+ T cells sorted from blood. The bases are TGTGCCAGCAGCCCTGGGCAGGGGGTCGGGAATCAGCCCCAGCATTTT. Its translation reads: CASSPGQGVGNQPQHF.